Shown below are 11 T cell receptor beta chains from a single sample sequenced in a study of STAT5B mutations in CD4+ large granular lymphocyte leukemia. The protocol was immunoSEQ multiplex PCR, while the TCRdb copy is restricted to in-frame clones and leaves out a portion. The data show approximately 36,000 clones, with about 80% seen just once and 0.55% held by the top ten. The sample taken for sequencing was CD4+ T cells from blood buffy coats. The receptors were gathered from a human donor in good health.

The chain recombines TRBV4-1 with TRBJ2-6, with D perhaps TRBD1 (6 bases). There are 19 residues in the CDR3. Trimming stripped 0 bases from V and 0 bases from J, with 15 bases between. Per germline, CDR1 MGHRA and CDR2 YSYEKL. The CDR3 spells CASSQDYWGRYSGANVLTF. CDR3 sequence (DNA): TGCGCCAGCAGCCAAGATTATTGGGGGCGGTACTCTGGGGCCAACGTCCTGACTTTC.

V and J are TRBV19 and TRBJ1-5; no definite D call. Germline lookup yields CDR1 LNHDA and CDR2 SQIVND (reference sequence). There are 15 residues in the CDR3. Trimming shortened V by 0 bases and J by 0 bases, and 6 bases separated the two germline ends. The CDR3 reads CASSIDGYSNQPQHF. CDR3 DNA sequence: TGTGCCAGTAGTATAGACGGATATAGCAATCAGCCCCAGCATTTT.

This CDR3 reads CASSLEVAGSTDTQYF. In nucleotides, the CDR3 is TGTGCCAGCAGCCTCGAAGTAGCGGGTTCCACAGATACGCAGTATTTT. The chain couples TRBV4-2 to TRBJ2-3; 7 nucleotides match TRBD2. V lost 4 bases to trimming and J lost 2 bases; unmatched junction nucleotides: 9. The CDR3 runs 16 residues. CDR1 LGHNA and CDR2 YNFKEQ come from the germline V gene.

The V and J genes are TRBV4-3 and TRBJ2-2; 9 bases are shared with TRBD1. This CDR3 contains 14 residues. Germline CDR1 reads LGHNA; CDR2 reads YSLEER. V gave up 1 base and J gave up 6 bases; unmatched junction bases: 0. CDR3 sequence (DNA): TGCGCCAGCAGCCAAGGACAGGGGGCCGGGGAGCTGTTTTTT. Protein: CASSQGQGAGELFF.

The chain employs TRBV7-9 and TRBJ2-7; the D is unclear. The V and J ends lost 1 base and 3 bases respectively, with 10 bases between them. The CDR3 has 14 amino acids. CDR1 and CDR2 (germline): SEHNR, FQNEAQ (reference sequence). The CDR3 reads CASSLGPANYEQYF. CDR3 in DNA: TGTGCCAGCAGCTTAGGCCCAGCGAACTACGAGCAGTACTTC.

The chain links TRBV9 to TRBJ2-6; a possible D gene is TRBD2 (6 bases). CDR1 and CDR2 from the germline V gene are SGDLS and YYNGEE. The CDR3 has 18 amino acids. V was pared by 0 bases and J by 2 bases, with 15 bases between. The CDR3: CASSVGGDPLAGANVLTF. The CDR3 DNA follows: TGTGCCAGCAGCGTAGGGGGGGATCCTCTGGCTGGGGCCAACGTCCTGACTTTC.

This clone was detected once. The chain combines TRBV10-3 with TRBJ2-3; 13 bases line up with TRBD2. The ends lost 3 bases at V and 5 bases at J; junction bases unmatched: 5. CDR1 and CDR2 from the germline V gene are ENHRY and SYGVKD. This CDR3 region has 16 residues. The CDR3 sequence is CAISDGLAGVKDTQYF. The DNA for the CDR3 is TGTGCCATCAGTGACGGACTAGCGGGAGTTAAAGATACGCAGTATTTT.

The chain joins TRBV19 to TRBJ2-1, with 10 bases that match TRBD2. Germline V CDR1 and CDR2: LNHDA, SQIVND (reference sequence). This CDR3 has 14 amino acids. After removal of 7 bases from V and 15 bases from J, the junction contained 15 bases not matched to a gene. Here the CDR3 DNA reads TGTGCCAGTAATCTTCTAGCGGGAGATCGGGTGTTGTTCTTC. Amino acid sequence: CASNLLAGDRVLFF.

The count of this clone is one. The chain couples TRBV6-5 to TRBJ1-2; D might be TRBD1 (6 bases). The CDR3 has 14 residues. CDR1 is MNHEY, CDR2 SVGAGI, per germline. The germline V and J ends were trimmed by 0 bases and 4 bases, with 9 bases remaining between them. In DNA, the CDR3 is TGTGCCAGCAGTTACTCACAGGGACTCTATGGCTACACCTTC. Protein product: CASSYSQGLYGYTF.

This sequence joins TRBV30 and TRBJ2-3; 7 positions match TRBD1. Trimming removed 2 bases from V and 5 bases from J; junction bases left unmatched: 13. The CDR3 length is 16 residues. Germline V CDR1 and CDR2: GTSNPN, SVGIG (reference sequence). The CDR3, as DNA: TGTGCCTGGAGTATGAGGGGCCAGGGGGTGGGAGATACGCAGTATTTT. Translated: CAWSMRGQGVGDTQYF. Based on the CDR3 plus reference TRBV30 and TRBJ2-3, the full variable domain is SQTIHQWPATLVQPVGSPLSLECTVEGTSNPNLYWYRQAAGRGLQLLFYSVGIGQISSEVPQNLSASRPQDRQFILSSKKLLLSDSGFYLCAWSMRGQGVGDTQYFGPGTRLTVL.

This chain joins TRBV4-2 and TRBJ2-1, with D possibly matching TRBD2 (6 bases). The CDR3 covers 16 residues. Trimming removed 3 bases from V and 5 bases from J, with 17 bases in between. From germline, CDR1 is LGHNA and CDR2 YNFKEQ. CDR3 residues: CASSHSRGMGDNEQFF. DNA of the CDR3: TGTGCCAGCAGCCATTCACGGGGGATGGGGGACAATGAGCAGTTCTTC.